This is a list of T cell receptor beta chains from one sample in a study of T cells after yellow fever vaccination. TCRdb processed the 5' RACE reads anew with MiXCR; each CDR3 protein has one entry. In the table there are some 670,000 distinct CDR3 sequences, roughly an eighth of which are singletons. Source: PBMCs, taken on the day of the yellow fever booster vaccination. These receptors were collected from a man aged 30-40 years who received the YFV17D yellow fever vaccine. Each CDR3 is given with its conserved first and last residue.

V gene	J gene	CDR3 protein
TRBV4-2	TRBJ1-2	CASSQASQDGYTF
TRBV29-1	TRBJ2-7	CSVRGAEMYEQYF
TRBV29-1	TRBJ2-2	CSVSTGSPAGELFF
TRBV5-1	TRBJ2-1	CASSLAPSGSHTLSYNEQFF
TRBV29-1	TRBJ2-7	CSAVETGKSLSYEQYF
TRBV19	TRBJ2-1	CASSIDKMSYNEQFF
TRBV18	TRBJ2-3	CASSPLTAGGPSTDTQYF
TRBV6-2/TRBV6-3	TRBJ2-5	CASSQRRSQETQYF
TRBV19	TRBJ1-5	CASRPSNQPQHF
TRBV7-9	TRBJ2-7	CASSSDSATYEQYF
TRBV6-2/TRBV6-3	TRBJ2-7	CASSLRQISYEQYF
TRBV7-9	TRBJ2-2	CASSFWGDTGELFF
TRBV10-3	TRBJ2-7	CAISGTVTYEQYF
TRBV28	TRBJ2-7	CATTSPQGGDYEQYF
TRBV6-5	TRBJ2-3	CASSSAKTVFSTDTQYF
TRBV4-3	TRBJ2-2	CASSQAGGPGGELFF
TRBV28	TRBJ1-3	CASTLRPQGYGNTIYF
TRBV7-8	TRBJ2-5	CASNRGRQETQYF
TRBV27	TRBJ2-1	CASSLGVETSGRNEQFF
TRBV5-1	TRBJ2-4	CASSHAFLKDIQYF
TRBV18	TRBJ2-2	CASSQQVIANTGELFF
TRBV9	TRBJ2-3	CASSVVDWVDTQYF
TRBV10-3	TRBJ2-5	CATTSAREETQYF
TRBV5-1	TRBJ2-6	CASTLSGIGANVLTF
TRBV7-2	TRBJ2-6	CASSSPLGQGANVLTF
TRBV12-3/TRBV12-4	TRBJ2-2	CASSRTGGFPTGELFF
TRBV7-3	TRBJ2-2	CASSPQFTSGSATGELFF
TRBV28	TRBJ1-4	CASSFGGGSEKLFF
TRBV18	TRBJ2-7	CASSPGGQGLYEQYF
TRBV20-1	TRBJ2-7	CSARRPSSYEQYF
TRBV7-9	TRBJ2-2	CASSFVPTANTGELFF
TRBV20-1	TRBJ1-3	CSARAGSLSSGNTIYF
TRBV30	TRBJ2-1	CAWSVTPVEQFF
TRBV20-1	TRBJ2-7	CSARDSQGGSYEQYF
TRBV7-6	TRBJ2-5	CASSSNTDRGDGETQYF
TRBV13	TRBJ1-1	CASSHTTGLLPGQGAKNTEAFF
TRBV4-2	TRBJ2-3	CASSQAETEDTQYF
TRBV20-1	TRBJ1-5	CSAGQGLGNQPQHF
TRBV4-3	TRBJ2-5	CASSQEVLGGETQYF
TRBV30	TRBJ2-1	CAWSRLAGDNEQFF
TRBV18	TRBJ2-7	CASSPQDYSYEQYF
TRBV18	TRBJ1-2	CASSTTGQFSSNYGYTF
TRBV18	TRBJ2-3	CASSPTAGSTDTQYF
TRBV20-1	TRBJ2-1	CSARDLQYNEQFF
TRBV18	TRBJ2-3	CASSPDSFWGPDTQYF
TRBV29-1	TRBJ1-2	CSVAFGGQGARGYTF
TRBV19	TRBJ1-2	CASSITGTGKTF
TRBV6-5	TRBJ2-2	CASSYSIRVNTGELFF